The 2 T cell receptor beta chains listed next were all sequenced from one sample in a study of beta chain features in type 1 diabetes (dated by TCRdb to the late 2010s). The library was obtained by the immunoSEQ multiplex PCR assay. The High Capacity cDNA Reverse Transcription Kit was used to reverse transcribe all of the isolated RNA, meaning that expressed TCRB transcripts were what got sequenced. TCRdb's version of the immuneACCESS table is confined to in-frame rearrangements and falls short of the full clone set. An unresolved V gene accounts for under half of the shortfall where checked; the remainder is of unknown origin. A total of about 360,000 clones appear in this sample, 10% to 15% of them only once. The ten biggest clones cover roughly 0.017% of the sample. The sample was naive CD4+ T cells from blood. The cell subset or site label, as the study defines it: true naive CD4+ T cells. All receptors come from a man younger than 30 in good health.

The genes are TRBV28 and TRBJ2-3; tentatively, D is TRBD2 (6 bases). The CDR3 covers 15 residues. The V and J ends lost 10 bases and 0 bases respectively, with 17 bases between them. CDR1 and CDR2 (germline): MDHEN, SYDVKM. The CDR3 nucleotides are TGTGCCACGTGCGGGGCGCCTAGGAGCACAGATACGCAGTATTTT. Encoded protein: CATCGAPRSTDTQYF.

This clone was observed a few times. V gene TRBV5-4 combines with J gene TRBJ2-5, with D tentatively TRBD1 (5 bases). This CDR3 spans 14 amino acids. V gave up 2 bases and J gave up 0 bases, with 8 bases separating them. CDR1 is SGHNT, CDR2 YYREEE, per germline (reference sequence). CDR3 loop: CASSFRQYQETQYF. CDR3 sequence (DNA): TGTGCCAGCAGCTTCCGACAGTACCAAGAGACCCAGTACTTC.